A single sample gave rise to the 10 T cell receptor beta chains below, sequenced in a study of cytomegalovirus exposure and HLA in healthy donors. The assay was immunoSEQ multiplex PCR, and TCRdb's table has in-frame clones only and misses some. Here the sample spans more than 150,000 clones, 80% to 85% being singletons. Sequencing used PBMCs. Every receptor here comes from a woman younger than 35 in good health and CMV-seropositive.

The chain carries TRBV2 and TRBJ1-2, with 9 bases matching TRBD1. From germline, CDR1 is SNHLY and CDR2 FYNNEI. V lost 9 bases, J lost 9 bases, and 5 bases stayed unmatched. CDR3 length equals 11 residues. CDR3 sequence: CARGQGKSYTF. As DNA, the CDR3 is TGTGCCAGGGGACAGGGAAAAAGCTACACCTTC.

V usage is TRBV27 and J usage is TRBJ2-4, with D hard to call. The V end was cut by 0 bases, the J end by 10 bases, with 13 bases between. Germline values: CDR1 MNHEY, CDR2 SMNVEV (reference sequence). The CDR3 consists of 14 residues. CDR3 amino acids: CASSLSSLNRIQYF. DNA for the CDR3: TGTGCCAGCAGTTTATCCTCCTTAAACAGAATTCAGTACTTC.

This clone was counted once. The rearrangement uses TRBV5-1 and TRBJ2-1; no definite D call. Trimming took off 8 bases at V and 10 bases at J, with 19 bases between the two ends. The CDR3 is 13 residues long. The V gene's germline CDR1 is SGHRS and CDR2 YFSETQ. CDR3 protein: CARLLKFGMEQFF. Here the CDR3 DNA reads TGCGCCAGACTATTGAAGTTTGGAATGGAGCAGTTCTTC.

CDR3 nucleotide sequence: TGTGCCAGCAGCGCTAGAGGTGAACGAGAGACCCAGTACTTC. This translates into CASSARGERETQYF. The chain recombines TRBV9 with TRBJ2-5; D is undetermined. Germline values: CDR1 SGDLS, CDR2 YYNGEE. The V and J ends lost 3 bases and 4 bases respectively, with 13 bases between them. This CDR3 is 14 amino acids long.

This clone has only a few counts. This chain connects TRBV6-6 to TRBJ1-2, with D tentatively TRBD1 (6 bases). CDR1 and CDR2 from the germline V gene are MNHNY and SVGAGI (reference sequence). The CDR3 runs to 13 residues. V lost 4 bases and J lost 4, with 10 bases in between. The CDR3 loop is CASSSGQSYGYTF. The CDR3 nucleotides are TGTGCCAGCAGTTCCGGACAGAGCTATGGCTACACCTTC.

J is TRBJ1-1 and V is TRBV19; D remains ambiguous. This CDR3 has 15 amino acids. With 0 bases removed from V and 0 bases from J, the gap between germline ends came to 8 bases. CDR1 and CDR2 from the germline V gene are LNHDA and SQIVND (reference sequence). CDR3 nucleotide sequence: TGTGCCAGTAGTATAGACTATTCCATGAACACTGAAGCTTTCTTT. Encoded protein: CASSIDYSMNTEAFF.

CDR3 protein: CASSEVWLADPYEQYF. CDR3 DNA sequence: TGTGCCAGCAGTGAAGTATGGCTAGCGGACCCCTACGAGCAGTACTTC. This sequence joins TRBV2 and TRBJ2-7; 7 positions agree with TRBD2. CDR1 is SNHLY and CDR2 is FYNNEI in the germline V gene. Germline trimming cut 1 base from V and 2 bases from J; bases unmatched to any gene: 8. This CDR3 comprises 16 residues.

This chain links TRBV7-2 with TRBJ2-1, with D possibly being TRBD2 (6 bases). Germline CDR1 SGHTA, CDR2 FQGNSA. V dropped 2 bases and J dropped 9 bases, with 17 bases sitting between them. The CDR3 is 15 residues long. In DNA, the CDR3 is TGTGCCAGCAGCTTACGCGGGGATAGCTTGGGTGAGCAGTTCTTC. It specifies CASSLRGDSLGEQFF.

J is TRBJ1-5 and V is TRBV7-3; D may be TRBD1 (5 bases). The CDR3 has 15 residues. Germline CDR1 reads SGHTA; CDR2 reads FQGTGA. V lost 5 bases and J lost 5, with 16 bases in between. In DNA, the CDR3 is TGTGCCAGCAGCCCAGGTTCAGGGTTGGATCAGCCCCAGCATTTT. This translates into CASSPGSGLDQPQHF.

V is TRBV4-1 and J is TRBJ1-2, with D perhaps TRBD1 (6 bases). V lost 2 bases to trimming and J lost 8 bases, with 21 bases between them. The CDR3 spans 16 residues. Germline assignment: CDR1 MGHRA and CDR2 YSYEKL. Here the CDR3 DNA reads TGCGCCAGCAGCCAACCTACCCGAGATCCAGGGGAAGGCTACACCTTC. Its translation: CASSQPTRDPGEGYTF.